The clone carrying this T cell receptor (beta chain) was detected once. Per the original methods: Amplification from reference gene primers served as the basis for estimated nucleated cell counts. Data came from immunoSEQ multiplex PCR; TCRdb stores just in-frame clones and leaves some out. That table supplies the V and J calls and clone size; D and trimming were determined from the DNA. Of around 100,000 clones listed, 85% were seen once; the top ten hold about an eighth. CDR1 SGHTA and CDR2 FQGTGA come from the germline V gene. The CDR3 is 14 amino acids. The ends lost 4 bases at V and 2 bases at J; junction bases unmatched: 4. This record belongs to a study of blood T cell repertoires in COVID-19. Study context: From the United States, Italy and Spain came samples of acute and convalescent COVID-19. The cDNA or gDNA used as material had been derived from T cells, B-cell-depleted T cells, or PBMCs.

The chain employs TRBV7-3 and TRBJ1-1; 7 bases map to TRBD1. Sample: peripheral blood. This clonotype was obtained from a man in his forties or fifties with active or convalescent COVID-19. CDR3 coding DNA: TGTGCCAGCAGCTCCGGACAGGCCAACACTGAAGCTTTCTTT. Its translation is CASSSGQANTEAFF. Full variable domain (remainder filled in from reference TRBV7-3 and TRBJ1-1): GAGVSQTPSNKVTEKGKYVELRCDPISGHTALYWYRQSLGQGPEFLIYFQGTGAADDSGLPNDRFFAVRPEGSVSTLKIQRTERGDSAVYLCASSSGQANTEAFFGQGTRLTVV.